These 25 T cell receptor beta chains were all obtained from the same sample, sequenced in a study of CD8 T cells in ankylosing spondylitis. One entry per CDR3 protein, called by TCRdb with MiXCR from the 5' RACE reads. The sample records 80,000 to 100,000 distinct CDR3 sequences, 8.5% to 9% being singletons. The specimen sequenced was blood, either unsorted or a sorted T cell fraction (not recorded which). Receptors originate from a male donor with ankylosing spondylitis or in good health (not recorded which).

This clonotype has at least ten counts. The rearrangement uses TRBV5-1 and TRBJ1-1; D gene unclear. Trimming pared 0 bases from V and 5 bases from J, leaving 14 bases between. The CDR3 contains 15 residues. Germline V gene lookup returns CDR1 SGHRS and CDR2 YFSETQ. The DNA for the CDR3 is TGCGCCAGCAGCTTGGTATCTAGGGCGAGTACTGAAGCTTTCTTT. Translating gives CASSLVSRASTEAFF.

This clonotype was seen many times. The chain employs TRBV5-1 and TRBJ2-1; possibly TRBD2 for D (6 bases). Trimming pared 0 bases from V and 6 bases from J, leaving 13 bases between. Germline-derived CDR1 and CDR2 are SGHRS and YFSETQ. This CDR3 spans 15 amino acids. Here the CDR3 reads CASSLGLEWPNEQFF. The DNA of the CDR3 is TGCGCCAGCAGCTTGGGACTAGAGTGGCCCAATGAGCAGTTCTTC. The full variable domain, with the rest looked up from reference TRBV5-1 and TRBJ2-1, is KAGVTQTPRYLIKTRGQQVTLSCSPISGHRSVSWYQQTPGQGLQFLFEYFSETQRNKGNFPGRFSGRQFSNSRSEMNVSTLELGDSALYLCASSLGLEWPNEQFFGPGTRLTVL.

This clonotype was detected many times. This chain connects TRBV27 to TRBJ2-7; 10 positions match TRBD2. The V segment lost 5 bases and the J segment 2 bases; nucleotides outside the gene matches: 9. Germline CDR1 and CDR2: MNHEY and SMNVEV (reference sequence). CDR3 length: 16 residues. CDR3 sequence: CASSELAGRVAYEQYF. CDR3 nucleotide sequence: TGTGCCAGCAGTGAACTAGCGGGAAGGGTTGCCTACGAGCAGTACTTC.

This clonotype was seen a few times. The chain has TRBV29-1 and TRBJ2-1, with TRBD2 matching 9 bases. CDR1 and CDR2 (germline): SQVTM, ANQGSEA. This CDR3 spans 16 amino acids. J was trimmed by 0 bases and V by 6 bases; bases with no gene match: 9. Here the CDR3 reads CSVASGALSSYNEQFF. The CDR3 DNA is TGCAGCGTCGCTAGCGGGGCATTGAGCTCCTACAATGAGCAGTTCTTC.

This clonotype was observed many times. The rearrangement joins TRBV7-8 to TRBJ2-5; the D gene is possibly TRBD2 (5 bases). V was clipped by 0 bases and J by 1 base, with 9 bases between them. Germline V gives CDR1 SGHVS, CDR2 FQNEAQ. This CDR3 is 15 amino acids long. For the CDR3, the DNA is TGTGCCAGCAGCTTAGCGGGAGCGTCCCAAGAGACCCAGTACTTC. This translates into CASSLAGASQETQYF.

This clonotype was recorded at least ten times. V gene TRBV29-1 combines with J gene TRBJ1-1; D is unclear. This CDR3 is built from 11 residues. V lost 7 bases and J 3 bases, leaving 9 bases between the germline ends. CDR1 SQVTM and CDR2 ANQGSEA come from the germline V gene. The DNA for the CDR3 is TGCAGCGGGAATGGGGACACTGAAGCTTTCTTT. Its protein product is CSGNGDTEAFF. Looking up the rest from reference TRBV29-1 and TRBJ1-1 gives the full variable domain: SAVISQKPSRDICQRGTSLTIQCQVDSQVTMMFWYRQQPGQSLTLIATANQGSEATYESGFVIDKFPISRPNLTFSTLTVSNMSPEDSSIYLCSGNGDTEAFFGQGTRLTVV.

This clonotype was observed at least ten times. The CDR3 DNA reads as TGTGCCAGCAGCGTAGAGGAGGGTGCGATTGCAGATACGCAGTATTTT. Encoded protein: CASSVEEGAIADTQYF. This chain joins TRBV9 and TRBJ2-3; maybe TRBD2 (6 bases). The V gene's germline CDR1 is SGDLS and CDR2 YYNGEE. V was clipped by 0 bases and J by 4 bases, with 15 bases between them. The CDR3 totals 16 residues. Full variable domain (rest looked up from reference TRBV9 and TRBJ2-3): DSGVTQTPKHLITATGQRVTLRCSPRSGDLSVYWYQQSLDQGLQFLIQYYNGEERAKGNILERFSAQQFPDLHSELNLSSLELGDSALYFCASSVEEGAIADTQYFGPGTRLTVL.

This rearrangement joins TRBV20-1 to TRBJ2-7; tentative D call: TRBD1 (5 bases). Germline V CDR1 and CDR2: DFQATT, SNEGSKA (reference sequence). Trimming took off 1 base at V and 1 base at J, with 8 bases between the two ends. CDR3 size: 13 residues. CDR3 residues: CSARGQGSYEQYF. CDR3 DNA: TGCAGTGCTAGAGGCCAGGGTTCCTACGAGCAGTACTTC.

As to this clonotype: Germline is not matched at one junction end, which may reflect a read error. The rearrangement joins TRBV7-8 to TRBJ2-1; D is ambiguous. This CDR3 has 13 residues. Looked up from germline, CDR1 is SGHVS and CDR2 is FQNEAQ. DNA for the CDR3: TGTGCCAGCACCATAGGTTCCTACATTGAGCAGTTCTTC. Translating gives CASTIGSYIEQFF.

This clonotype came up a few times. The chain employs TRBV3-1 and TRBJ2-1; TRBD2 agrees at 8 bases. Germline V gene lookup returns CDR1 LGHDT and CDR2 YNNKEL (reference sequence). The CDR3 spans 17 residues. Germline trimming cut 0 bases from V and 3 bases from J; bases unmatched to any gene: 7. In DNA, the CDR3 is TGTGCCAGCAGCCAAGATCTAACCGGGGGGGACTACAATGAGCAGTTCTTC. Residues: CASSQDLTGGDYNEQFF.

This clonotype was observed a single time. Possible read error: a much larger clone is one base away. This chain uses TRBV12-3 or TRBV12-4 with TRBJ1-5; the D is unclear. This CDR3 region has 14 residues. With 5 bases removed from V and 5 bases from J, the gap between germline ends came to 13 bases. The CDR3 loop reads CASSLCRTDQPQHF. CDR3 nucleotides: TGTGCCAGCAGTCTATGTCGTACAGATCAGCCCCAGCATTTT.

This clonotype appeared many times. The rearrangement uses TRBV28 and TRBJ2-5; D perhaps matches TRBD2 (5 bases). The germline V gene has CDR1 MDHEN and CDR2 SYDVKM. The CDR3 sequence is 13 residues long. Trimming removed 6 bases at V and 2 bases at J, with 10 bases between. Written as DNA, the CDR3 is TGTGCCAGCAGCATTTCGGGGCAAGAGACCCAGTACTTC. Translation: CASSISGQETQYF.

The genes are TRBV6-1 and TRBJ2-5; D perhaps matches TRBD1 (5 bases). Trimming shortened V by 2 bases and J by 4 bases, and 14 bases separated the two germline ends. The CDR3 is 15 residues long. Germline V gene sequence: CDR1 MNHNS, CDR2 SASEGT. The CDR3 nucleotides read TGTGCCAGCAGTGAATCTATGGTTAGGGGAGAGACCCAGTACTTC. Translation: CASSESMVRGETQYF.

This clonotype was recorded many times. This chain links TRBV2 with TRBJ2-2; D is undetermined. V dropped 7 bases and J dropped 6 bases, with 9 bases sitting between them. The CDR3 covers 12 residues. Germline CDR1 is SNHLY and CDR2 is FYNNEI. The CDR3 loop reads CASKPGPGELFF. CDR3 DNA: TGTGCCAGCAAACCTGGACCCGGGGAGCTGTTTTTT.

This clonotype was observed at least ten times. This sequence joins TRBV3-1 and TRBJ2-1, with 7 nucleotides matching TRBD2. The CDR3 consists of 15 residues. Germline CDR1 and CDR2: LGHDT and YNNKEL (reference sequence). Trimming at V came to 1 base and at J to 4 bases, leaving 4 bases not matched to a gene. The CDR3 nucleotides are TGTGCCAGCAGCCAAGGCCTAGCGGCATACAATGAGCAGTTCTTC. This codes for CASSQGLAAYNEQFF.

This clonotype appeared many times. The V and J genes are TRBV20-1 and TRBJ2-3; tentatively, D is TRBD2 (6 bases). CDR1 is DFQATT, CDR2 SNEGSKA, per germline (reference sequence). With 6 bases removed from V and 2 bases from J, the gap between germline ends came to 15 bases. The CDR3 covers 14 residues. The CDR3 loop reads CSAPQGGFTDTQYF. The CDR3 bases are TGCAGTGCCCCGCAGGGAGGATTCACAGATACGCAGTATTTT.

This clonotype occurred many times. V gene TRBV28 combines with J gene TRBJ2-1; D may be TRBD2 (5 bases). This CDR3 region has 14 residues. Germline CDR1 reads MDHEN; CDR2 reads SYDVKM. V lost 2 bases, J lost 7 bases, and 12 bases lay in between. The CDR3 region is CASSLGLSINEQFF. As DNA, the CDR3 is TGTGCCAGCAGTTTAGGACTGAGCATAAATGAGCAGTTCTTC.

A remark on this clonotype: An end of the junction differs from the germline gene, which may be a read error. CDR3 in amino acids: CGSSPMTSSPYEQYF. In DNA, the CDR3 is TGTGGCAGCAGCCCGATGACTAGTAGCCCCTACGAGCAGTACTTC. This sequence joins TRBV5-6 and TRBJ2-7; tentatively, D is TRBD2 (6 bases). The CDR3 has 15 amino acids. Germline CDR1 is SGHDT and CDR2 is YYEEEE.

This clonotype was observed at least ten times. This chain joins TRBV28 and TRBJ2-3; perhaps TRBD2 as D (7 bases). V was cut by 6 bases and J by 4 bases, with 14 bases left in between. This CDR3 is 14 amino acids long. CDR1 is MDHEN and CDR2 is SYDVKM in the germline V gene. CDR3 amino acids: CASSIGGPADTQYF. The DNA of the CDR3 is TGTGCCAGCAGCATCGGGGGGCCTGCAGATACGCAGTATTTT.

This clonotype was observed at least ten times. The chain has TRBV20-1 and TRBJ2-7; 8 bases agree with TRBD1. V was pared by 5 bases and J by 2 bases, with 8 bases of the junction left unmatched. The V gene's germline CDR1 is DFQATT and CDR2 SNEGSKA (reference sequence). The CDR3 runs 14 residues. The CDR3 protein is CSAGRGPITYEQYF. CDR3 sequence (DNA): TGCAGTGCTGGCAGGGGGCCGATTACCTACGAGCAGTACTTC.

This clonotype was found many times. The chain couples TRBV20-1 to TRBJ2-1, with 10 bases fitting TRBD2. V lost 2 bases to trimming and J lost 3 bases; unmatched junction nucleotides: 4. The germline CDR1 and CDR2 sequences are DFQATT and SNEGSKA (reference sequence). The CDR3 runs to 15 residues. CDR3 region: CSARPLAGLYNEQFF. In nucleotides, the CDR3 is TGCAGTGCTAGACCACTAGCGGGGCTCTACAATGAGCAGTTCTTC.

There are many counts of this clonotype. The genes are TRBV29-1 and TRBJ2-3, with D uncertain. Trimming pared 3 bases from V and 8 bases from J, leaving 6 bases between. The CDR3 has 10 amino acids. Germline V CDR1 and CDR2: SQVTM, ANQGSEA. CDR3 nucleotides: TGCAGCGTTGACAGCGCTACGCAGTATTTT. Its translation is CSVDSATQYF.

For this clonotype: Mismatch with germline at one junction end may stem from a read error. The rearrangement links TRBV28 to TRBJ1-5, with a possible D match to TRBD1 (5 bases). Looked up from germline, CDR1 is MDHEN and CDR2 is SYDVKM. The CDR3 is made up of 12 amino acids. CDR3 in DNA: TGTACCAGCAGCCAGGGTAATCAGCCCCAGCATTTT. Amino acid sequence: CTSSQGNQPQHF.

Worth noting for this clonotype: A much larger clone differs by one base, so this may be a read error. The gene calls are TRBV2 and TRBJ1-1; no definite D call. Germline V gene data show CDR1 as SNHLY and CDR2 as FYNNEI. This CDR3 contains 15 residues. The CDR3 reads CTSRSSPNMNTEAFF. The DNA for the CDR3 is TGTACCAGCAGGAGTAGTCCCAATATGAACACTGAAGCTTTCTTT.

This clonotype was observed many times. The chain employs TRBV5-1 and TRBJ2-7; TRBD2 might be the D (6 bases). Germline V gives CDR1 SGHRS, CDR2 YFSETQ. V gave up 7 bases and J gave up 0 bases, with 11 bases separating them. The CDR3 sequence is 13 residues long. The CDR3 spells CASRRRDSYEQYF. The CDR3, as DNA: TGCGCCAGCCGGCGGCGGGACTCCTACGAGCAGTACTTC.